This T cell receptor beta chain was found in a study of blood T cell repertoires in COVID-19. Across the whole study: Researchers got acute and convalescent COVID-19 samples from the United States, Italy and Spain. PBMCs, B-cell-depleted T cells, or T cells provided the cDNA or gDNA that made up the material.

This clone was seen only a few times. As processed by the authors: The assay estimated nucleated cells by amplifying reference gene primers. Clones were sequenced by immunoSEQ multiplex PCR, and TCRdb holds only the in-frame ones, with some missing. V, J and clone size were drawn from that table, and D and trimming were deduced from the DNA. Altogether about 90,000 clones are present, over 70% being singletons, with the ten largest covering approximately 10%. With V trimmed by 5 bases and J by 6 bases, 10 bases remained unmatched. Germline V CDR1 and CDR2: SEHNR, FQNEAQ (reference sequence). The CDR3 covers 15 residues.

V usage is TRBV7-9 and J usage is TRBJ1-2, with TRBD1 identical over 9 bases. This receptor was identified in a woman of 80 years or more with acute or convalescent COVID-19. The specimen was peripheral blood. CDR3 loop: CASSPRTGESNGYTF. The CDR3 DNA reads as TGTGCCAGCAGCCCGAGGACAGGGGAATCGAATGGCTACACCTTC.